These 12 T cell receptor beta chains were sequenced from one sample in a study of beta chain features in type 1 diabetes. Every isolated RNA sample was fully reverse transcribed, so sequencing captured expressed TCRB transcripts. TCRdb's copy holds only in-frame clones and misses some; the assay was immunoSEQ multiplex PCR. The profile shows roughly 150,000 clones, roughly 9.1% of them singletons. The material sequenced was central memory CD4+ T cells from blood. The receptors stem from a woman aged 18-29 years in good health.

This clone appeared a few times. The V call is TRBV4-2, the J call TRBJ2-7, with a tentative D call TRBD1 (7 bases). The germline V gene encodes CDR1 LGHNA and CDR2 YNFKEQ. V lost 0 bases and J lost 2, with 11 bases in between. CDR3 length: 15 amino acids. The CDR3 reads CASSQDQGGAYEQYF. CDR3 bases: TGTGCCAGCAGCCAAGATCAGGGGGGAGCCTACGAGCAGTACTTC.

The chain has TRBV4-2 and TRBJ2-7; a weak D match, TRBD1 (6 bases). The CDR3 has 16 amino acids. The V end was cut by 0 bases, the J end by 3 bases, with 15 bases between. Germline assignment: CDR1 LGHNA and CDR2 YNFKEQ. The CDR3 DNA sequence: TGTGCCAGCAGCCAAGAGCTGACAGGTTCCCTCTACGAGCAGTACTTC. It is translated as CASSQELTGSLYEQYF.

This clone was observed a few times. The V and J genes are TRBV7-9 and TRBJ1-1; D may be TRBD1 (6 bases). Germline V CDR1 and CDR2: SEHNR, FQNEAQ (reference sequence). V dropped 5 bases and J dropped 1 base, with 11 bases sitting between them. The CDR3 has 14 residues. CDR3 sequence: CASSEGRGNTEAFF. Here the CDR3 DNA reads TGTGCCAGCAGCGAGGGCAGGGGGAACACTGAAGCTTTCTTT.

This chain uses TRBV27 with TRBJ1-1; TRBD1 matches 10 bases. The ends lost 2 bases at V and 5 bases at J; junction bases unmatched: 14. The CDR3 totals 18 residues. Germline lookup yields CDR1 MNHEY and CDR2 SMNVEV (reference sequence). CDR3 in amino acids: CASSLVGQGESGGTEAFF. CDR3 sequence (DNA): TGTGCCAGCAGTTTAGTAGGACAGGGGGAGTCGGGGGGAACTGAAGCTTTCTTT.

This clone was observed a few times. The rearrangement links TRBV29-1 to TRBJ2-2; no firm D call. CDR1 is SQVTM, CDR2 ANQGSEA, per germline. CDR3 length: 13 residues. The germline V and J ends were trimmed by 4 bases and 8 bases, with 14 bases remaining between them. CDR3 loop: CSVVWQPGGELFF. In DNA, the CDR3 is TGCAGCGTTGTTTGGCAGCCCGGGGGGGAGCTGTTTTTT.

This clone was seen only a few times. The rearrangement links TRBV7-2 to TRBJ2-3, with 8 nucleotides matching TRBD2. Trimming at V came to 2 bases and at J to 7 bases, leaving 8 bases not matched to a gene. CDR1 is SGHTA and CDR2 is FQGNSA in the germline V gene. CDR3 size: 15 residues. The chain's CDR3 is CASSLSSGNQNTQYF. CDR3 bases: TGTGCCAGCAGCTTAAGTAGCGGGAACCAGAATACGCAGTATTTT.

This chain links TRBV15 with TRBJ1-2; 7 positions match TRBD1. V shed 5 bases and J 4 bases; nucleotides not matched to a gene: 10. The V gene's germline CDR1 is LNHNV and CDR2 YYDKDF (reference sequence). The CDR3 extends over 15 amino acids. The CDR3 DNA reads TGTGCCACCAGCGAGGGGACAGAATTATCCTATGGCTACACCTTC. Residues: CATSEGTELSYGYTF.

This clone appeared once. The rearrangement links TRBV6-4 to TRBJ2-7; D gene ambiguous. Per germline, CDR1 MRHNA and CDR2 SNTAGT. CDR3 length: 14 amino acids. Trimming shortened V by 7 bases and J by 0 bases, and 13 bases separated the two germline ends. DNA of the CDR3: TGTGCCAGCACGGCCCAGCGACCCTCCTACGAGCAGTACTTC. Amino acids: CASTAQRPSYEQYF.

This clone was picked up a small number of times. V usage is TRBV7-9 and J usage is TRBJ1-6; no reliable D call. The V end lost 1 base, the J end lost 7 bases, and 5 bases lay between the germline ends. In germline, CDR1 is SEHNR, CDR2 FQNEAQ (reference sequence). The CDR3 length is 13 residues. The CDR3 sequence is CASSLDWNSPLHF. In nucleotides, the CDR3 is TGTGCCAGCAGCTTAGACTGGAATTCACCCCTCCACTTT.

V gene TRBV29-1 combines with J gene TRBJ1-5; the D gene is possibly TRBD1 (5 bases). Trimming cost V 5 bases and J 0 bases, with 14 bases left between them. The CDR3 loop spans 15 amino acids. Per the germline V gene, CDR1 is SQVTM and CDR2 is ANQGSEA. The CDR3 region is CSVSSGGPSNQPQHF. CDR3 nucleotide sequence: TGCAGCGTTAGTTCGGGGGGACCTAGCAATCAGCCCCAGCATTTT.

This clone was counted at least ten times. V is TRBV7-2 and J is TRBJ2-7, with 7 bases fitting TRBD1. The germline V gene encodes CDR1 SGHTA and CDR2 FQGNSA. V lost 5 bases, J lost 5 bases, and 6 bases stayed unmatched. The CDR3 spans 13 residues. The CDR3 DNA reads TGTGCCAGCAGCCTGCGACAGGGCCACGAGCAGTACTTC. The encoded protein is CASSLRQGHEQYF.

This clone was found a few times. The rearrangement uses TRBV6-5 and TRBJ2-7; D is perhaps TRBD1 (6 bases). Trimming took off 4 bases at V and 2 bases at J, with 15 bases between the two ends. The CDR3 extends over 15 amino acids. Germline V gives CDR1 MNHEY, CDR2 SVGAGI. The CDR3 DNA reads TGTGCCAGCAGTTGGACAGCGACACTCCCCTACGAGCAGTACTTC. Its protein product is CASSWTATLPYEQYF.